The T cell receptor beta chain described here comes from a study of T cells in Graves' hyperthyroidism and ophthalmopathy. The length of the CDR3 is 14 residues. V was clipped by 4 bases and J by 13 bases, with 20 bases between them. Germline V gene data show CDR1 as MNHEY and CDR2 as SMNVEV (reference sequence). The PBMCs were sourced from fresh peripheral blood (around 10 ml). Amplification of TCR beta CDR3 regions was performed using RNA transcripts as template. A set of HTBI primers served as the primers for a first-round RT-PCR of the TCR CDR3. In TCRdb, the multiplex PCR reads were re-called with MiXCR into one record per CDR3 protein. In the table there are 370,000 or so distinct CDR3 sequences, about 25% of which are singletons. A word on this clonotype: A much larger clone lies one base from this, so it may be a read error.

The sequence was obtained from a man aged 45-65 years with Graves' hyperthyroidism. Sequenced: blood. This chain joins TRBV27 and TRBJ2-1; the D gene is possibly TRBD2 (6 bases). CDR3 in DNA: TGTGCCAGCAGTTCCCTGGGAAGCAGGAGGGCCCAGTTCTTC. Protein sequence: CASSSLGSRRAQFF.